This T cell receptor beta chain is drawn from a study of metastatic and nonmetastatic thyroid tumors. In the source study's methods: Building a distant-metastasis classifier for papillary thyroid cancer drew on CDR3 differences across clinicopathological groups. Using MiXCR, TCRdb re-called clones from the PCR reads. The V and J calls follow TCRdb's processing rather than the paper's. The sample lists about 30,000 clones, 20% to 30% occurring once. This clone was seen repeatedly, ten times or more. Among the patients, none had received any treatment before thyroid surgery. The clonotype comes from a female donor with papillary thyroid cancer or a benign thyroid nodule (not recorded which). Some clones in this sample may be carry-over from other donors' samples. Sequencing was done on a sample of blood.

The CDR3 DNA reads as TGTGCCAGCACCGAGGGACAGCTACAAGAGACCCAGTACTTC. Its protein is CASTEGQLQETQYF. The chain carries TRBV5-5 and TRBJ2-5; the match to TRBD1 covers 7 bases. The V segment lost 6 bases and the J segment 2 bases; nucleotides outside the gene matches: 7. CDR1 and CDR2 from the germline V gene are SGHKS and YYEKEE (reference sequence). This CDR3 has 14 amino acids.